This entry concerns a single T cell receptor beta chain. TCR beta CDR3 regions were amplified from RNA transcripts. The HTBI primer set served for first-round RT-PCR of the TCR CDR3. TCRdb re-analysed the multiplex PCR reads in MiXCR, keeping a single row per CDR3 protein. The sample consists of hundreds of thousands of distinct CDR3 sequences, about 15% of them appearing once. This specimen belongs to a study of T cells in Graves' hyperthyroidism and ophthalmopathy. A Clinical Activity Score of at least 3, a NOSPECS grade of at least 4 and a duration under 3 months were recorded in the ophthalmopathy patients. Uncontrolled infection, other autoimmune disease, pregnancy or lactation excluded patients. The germline gives CDR1 SGHRS, CDR2 YFSETQ. The CDR3 spans 13 residues. V shed 5 bases, J shed 4 bases, and the junction held 4 bases outside the gene matches.

Specimen: blood. The chain carries TRBV5-1 and TRBJ2-3; TRBD2 agrees at 7 bases. The TCR originated in a man aged 18 to 35 with Graves' ophthalmopathy. The CDR3 loop reads CASRAGVADTQYF. CDR3 coding DNA: TGCGCCAGCAGGGCGGGGGTAGCAGATACGCAGTATTTT.